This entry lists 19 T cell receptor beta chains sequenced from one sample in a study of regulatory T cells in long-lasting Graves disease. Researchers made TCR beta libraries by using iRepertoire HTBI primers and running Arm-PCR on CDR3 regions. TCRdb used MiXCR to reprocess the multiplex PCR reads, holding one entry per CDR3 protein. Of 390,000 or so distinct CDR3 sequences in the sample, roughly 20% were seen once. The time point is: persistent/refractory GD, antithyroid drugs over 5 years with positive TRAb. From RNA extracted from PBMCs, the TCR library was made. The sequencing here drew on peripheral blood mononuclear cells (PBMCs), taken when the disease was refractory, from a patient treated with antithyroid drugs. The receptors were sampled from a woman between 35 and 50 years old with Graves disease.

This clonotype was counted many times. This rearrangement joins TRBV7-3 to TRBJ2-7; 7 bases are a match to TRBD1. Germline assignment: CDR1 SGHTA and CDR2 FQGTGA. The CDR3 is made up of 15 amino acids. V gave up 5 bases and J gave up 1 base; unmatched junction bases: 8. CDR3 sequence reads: CASSPNRDRSYEQYF. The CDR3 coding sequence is TGTGCCAGCAGCCCAAACCGGGACAGATCCTACGAGCAGTACTTC.

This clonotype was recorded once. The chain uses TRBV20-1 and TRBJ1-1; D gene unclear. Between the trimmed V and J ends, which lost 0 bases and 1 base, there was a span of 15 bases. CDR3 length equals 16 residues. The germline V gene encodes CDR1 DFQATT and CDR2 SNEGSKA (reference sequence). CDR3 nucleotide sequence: TGCAGTGCTAGAGATCGAACACACTTATGGAACACTGAAGCTTTCTTT. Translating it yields CSARDRTHLWNTEAFF.

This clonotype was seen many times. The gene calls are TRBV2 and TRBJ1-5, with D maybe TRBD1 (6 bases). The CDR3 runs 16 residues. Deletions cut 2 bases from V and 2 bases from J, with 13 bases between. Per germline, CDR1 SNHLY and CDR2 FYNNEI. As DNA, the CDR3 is TGTGCCAGCAGTGAACAGGGAGGGGGGGGCAATCAGCCCCAGCATTTT. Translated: CASSEQGGGGNQPQHF.

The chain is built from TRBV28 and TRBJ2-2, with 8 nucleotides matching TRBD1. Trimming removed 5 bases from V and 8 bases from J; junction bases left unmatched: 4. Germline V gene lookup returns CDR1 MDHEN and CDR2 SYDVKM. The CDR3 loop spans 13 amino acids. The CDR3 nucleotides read TGTGCCAGCAGTCCCGACAGGGGTGGGGAGCTGTTTTTT. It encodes CASSPDRGGELFF.

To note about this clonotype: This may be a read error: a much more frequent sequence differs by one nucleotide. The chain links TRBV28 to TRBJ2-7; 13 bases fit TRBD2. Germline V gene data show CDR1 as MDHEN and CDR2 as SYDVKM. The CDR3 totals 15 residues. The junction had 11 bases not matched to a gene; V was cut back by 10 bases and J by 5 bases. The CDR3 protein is CANSQGTSGIHEQYF. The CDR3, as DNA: TGTGCCAACAGCCAAGGGACTAGCGGGATCCACGAGCAGTACTTC. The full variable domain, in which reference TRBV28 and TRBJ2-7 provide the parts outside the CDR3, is DVKVTQSSRYLVKRTGEKVFLECVQDMDHENMFWYRQDPGLGLRLIYFSYDVKMKEKGDIPEGYSVSREKKERFSLILESASTNQTSMYLCANSQGTSGIHEQYFGPGTRLTVT.

CDR3: CASSFRWPTLSNQPQHF. In DNA form, the CDR3 reads TGTGCCAGCAGTTTTAGGTGGCCGACCCTAAGCAATCAGCCCCAGCATTTT. This chain uses TRBV28 with TRBJ1-5; no firm D call. Trimming removed 3 bases from V and 1 base from J, with 16 bases in between. CDR1 and CDR2 from the germline V gene are MDHEN and SYDVKM. The CDR3 is 17 amino acids.

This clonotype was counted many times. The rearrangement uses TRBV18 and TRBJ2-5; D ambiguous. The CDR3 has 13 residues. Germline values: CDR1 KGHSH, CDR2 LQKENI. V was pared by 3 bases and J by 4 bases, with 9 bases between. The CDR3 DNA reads TGTGCCAGCTCACCCCTGGCGAGAGAGACCCAGTACTTC. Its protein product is CASSPLARETQYF. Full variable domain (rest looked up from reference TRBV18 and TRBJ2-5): NAGVMQNPRHLVRRRGQEARLRCSPMKGHSHVYWYRQLPEEGLKFMVYLQKENIIDESGMPKERFSAEFPKEGPSILRIQQVVRGDSAAYFCASSPLARETQYFGPGTRLLVL.

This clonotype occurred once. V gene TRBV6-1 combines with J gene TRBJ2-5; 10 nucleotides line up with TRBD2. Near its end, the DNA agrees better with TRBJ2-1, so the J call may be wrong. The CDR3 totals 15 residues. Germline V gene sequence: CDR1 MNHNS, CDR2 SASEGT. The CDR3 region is CASRKQREGYNEQFF. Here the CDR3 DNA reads TGTGCCAGCAGAAAACAGCGGGAGGGATACAATGAGCAGTTCTTC.

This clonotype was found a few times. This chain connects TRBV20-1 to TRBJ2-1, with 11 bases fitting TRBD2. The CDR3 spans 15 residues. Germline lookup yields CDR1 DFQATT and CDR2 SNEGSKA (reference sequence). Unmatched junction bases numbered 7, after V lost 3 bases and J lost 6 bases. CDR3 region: CSASTLAGGSNEQFF. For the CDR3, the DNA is TGCAGTGCTAGCACCTTAGCGGGAGGGAGCAATGAGCAGTTCTTC.

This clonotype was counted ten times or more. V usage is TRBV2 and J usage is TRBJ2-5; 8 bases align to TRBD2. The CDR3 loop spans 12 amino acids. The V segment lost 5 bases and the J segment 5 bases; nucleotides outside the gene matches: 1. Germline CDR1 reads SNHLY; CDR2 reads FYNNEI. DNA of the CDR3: TGTGCCAGCAGTCGGGAGGGGGAGACCCAGTACTTC. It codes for CASSREGETQYF.

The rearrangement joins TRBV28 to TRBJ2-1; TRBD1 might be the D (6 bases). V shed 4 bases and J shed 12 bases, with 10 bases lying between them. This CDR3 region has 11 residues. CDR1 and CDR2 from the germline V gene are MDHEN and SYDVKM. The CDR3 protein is CASSSRGGQFF. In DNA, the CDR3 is TGTGCCAGCAGTTCCAGGGGTGGGCAGTTCTTC.

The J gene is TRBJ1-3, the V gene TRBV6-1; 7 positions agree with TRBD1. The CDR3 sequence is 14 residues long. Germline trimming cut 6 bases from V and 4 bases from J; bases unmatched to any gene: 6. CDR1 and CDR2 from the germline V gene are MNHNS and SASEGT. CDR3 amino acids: CASSTTGFGNTIYF. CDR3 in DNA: TGTGCCAGCAGCACGACAGGGTTCGGAAACACCATATATTTT.

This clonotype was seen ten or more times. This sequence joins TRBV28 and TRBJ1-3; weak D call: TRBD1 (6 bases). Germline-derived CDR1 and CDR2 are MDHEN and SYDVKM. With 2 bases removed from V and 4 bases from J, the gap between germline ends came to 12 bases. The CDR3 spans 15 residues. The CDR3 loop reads CASSLATGPGNTIYF. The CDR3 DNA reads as TGTGCCAGCAGTTTAGCGACAGGCCCAGGAAACACCATATATTTT.

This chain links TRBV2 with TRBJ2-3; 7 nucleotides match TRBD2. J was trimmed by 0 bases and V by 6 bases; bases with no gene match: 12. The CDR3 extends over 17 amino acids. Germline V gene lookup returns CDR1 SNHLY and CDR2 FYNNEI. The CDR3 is CASSVGVGAGSTDTQYF. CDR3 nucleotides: TGTGCCAGCAGCGTGGGAGTAGGAGCGGGAAGCACAGATACGCAGTATTTT.

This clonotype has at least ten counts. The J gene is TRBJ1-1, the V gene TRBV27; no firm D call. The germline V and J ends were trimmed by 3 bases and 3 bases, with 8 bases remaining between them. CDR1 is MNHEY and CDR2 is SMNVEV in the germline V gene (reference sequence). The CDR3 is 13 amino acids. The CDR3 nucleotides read TGTGCCAGCAGTTTGATCTTAGACACTGAAGCTTTCTTT. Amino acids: CASSLILDTEAFF.

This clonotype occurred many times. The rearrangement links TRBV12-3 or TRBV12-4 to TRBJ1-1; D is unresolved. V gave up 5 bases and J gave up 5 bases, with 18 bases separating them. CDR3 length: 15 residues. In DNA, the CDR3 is TGTGCCAGCAGTACTAACATAAACCTTGGGACTGAAGCTTTCTTT. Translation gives CASSTNINLGTEAFF.

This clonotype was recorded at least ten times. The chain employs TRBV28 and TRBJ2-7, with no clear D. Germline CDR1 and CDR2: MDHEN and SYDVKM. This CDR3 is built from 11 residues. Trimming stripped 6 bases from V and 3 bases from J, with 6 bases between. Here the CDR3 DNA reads TGTGCCAGCAGAAGTGGCTACGAGCAGTACTTC. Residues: CASRSGYEQYF.

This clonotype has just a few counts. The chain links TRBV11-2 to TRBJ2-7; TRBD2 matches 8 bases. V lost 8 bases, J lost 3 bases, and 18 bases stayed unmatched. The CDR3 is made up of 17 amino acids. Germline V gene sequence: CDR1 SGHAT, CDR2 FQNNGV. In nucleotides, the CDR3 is TGTGCCAGCGCGAAGGGGCCGCGGCGGGGGGCAAACTACGAGCAGTACTTC. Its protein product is CASAKGPRRGANYEQYF.

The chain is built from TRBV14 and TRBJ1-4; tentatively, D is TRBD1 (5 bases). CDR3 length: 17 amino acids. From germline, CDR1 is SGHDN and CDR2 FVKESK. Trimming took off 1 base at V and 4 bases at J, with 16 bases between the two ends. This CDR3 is CASSQGAYRRRNEKLFF. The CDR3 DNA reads TGTGCCAGCAGCCAAGGGGCATACAGGCGACGTAATGAAAAACTGTTTTTT.